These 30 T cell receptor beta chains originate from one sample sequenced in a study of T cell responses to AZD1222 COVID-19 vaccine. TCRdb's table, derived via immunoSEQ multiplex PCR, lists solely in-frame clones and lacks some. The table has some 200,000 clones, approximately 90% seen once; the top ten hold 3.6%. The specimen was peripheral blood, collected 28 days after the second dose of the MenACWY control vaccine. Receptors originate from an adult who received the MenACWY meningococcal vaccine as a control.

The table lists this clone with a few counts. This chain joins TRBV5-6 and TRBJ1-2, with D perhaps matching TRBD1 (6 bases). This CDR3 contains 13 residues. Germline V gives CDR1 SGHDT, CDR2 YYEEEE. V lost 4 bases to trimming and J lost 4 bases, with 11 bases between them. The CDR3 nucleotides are TGTGCCAGCAGCCCCCAGGGGATCTATGGCTACACCTTC. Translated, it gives CASSPQGIYGYTF.

CDR3 region: CASSFTQGLYGYTF. For the CDR3, the DNA is TGTGCCAGCAGCTTTACACAGGGCCTCTATGGCTACACCTTC. The chain couples TRBV7-8 to TRBJ1-2; D perhaps matches TRBD1 (6 bases). V was pared by 3 bases and J by 4 bases, with 12 bases between. This CDR3 is built from 14 residues. In germline, CDR1 is SGHVS, CDR2 FQNEAQ.

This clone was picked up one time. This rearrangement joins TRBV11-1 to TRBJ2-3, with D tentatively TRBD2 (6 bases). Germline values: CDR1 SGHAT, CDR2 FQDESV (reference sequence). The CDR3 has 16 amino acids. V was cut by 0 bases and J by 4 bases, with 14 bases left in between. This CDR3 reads CASSLAGSGGADTQYF. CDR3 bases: TGTGCCAGCAGCTTAGCGGGCAGCGGAGGGGCAGATACGCAGTATTTT.

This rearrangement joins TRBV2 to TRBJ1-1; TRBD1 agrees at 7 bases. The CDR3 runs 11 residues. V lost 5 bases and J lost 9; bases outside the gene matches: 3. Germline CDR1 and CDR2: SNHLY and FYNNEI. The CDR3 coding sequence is TGTGCCAGCAGTCTGGACAGGCAAGCTTTCTTT. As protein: CASSLDRQAFF.

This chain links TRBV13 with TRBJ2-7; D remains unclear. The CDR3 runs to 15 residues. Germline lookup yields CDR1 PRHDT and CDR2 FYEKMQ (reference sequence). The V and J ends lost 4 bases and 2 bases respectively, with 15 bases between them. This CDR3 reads CASSSIGRTAYEQYF. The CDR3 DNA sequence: TGTGCCAGCAGCTCCATTGGACGGACGGCCTACGAGCAGTACTTC.

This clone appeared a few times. CDR3 sequence: CASSTGTGRQAFF. The CDR3 bases are TGTGCCAGCAGCACGGGGACAGGGAGACAAGCTTTCTTT. V usage is TRBV12-3 or TRBV12-4 and J usage is TRBJ1-1; 9 nucleotides match TRBD1. V lost 6 bases and J lost 9; bases outside the gene matches: 8. The CDR3 totals 13 residues.

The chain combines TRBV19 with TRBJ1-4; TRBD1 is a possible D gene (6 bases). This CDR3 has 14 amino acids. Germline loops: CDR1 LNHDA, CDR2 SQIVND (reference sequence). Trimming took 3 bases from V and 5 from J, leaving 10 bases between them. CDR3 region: CASSIGQGNEKLFF. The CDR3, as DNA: TGTGCCAGTAGTATCGGTCAGGGGAATGAAAAACTGTTTTTT.

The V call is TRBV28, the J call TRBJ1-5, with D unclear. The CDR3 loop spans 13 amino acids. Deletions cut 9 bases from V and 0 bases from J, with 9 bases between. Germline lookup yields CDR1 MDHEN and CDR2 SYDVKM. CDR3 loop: CASNSYSNQPQHF. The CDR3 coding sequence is TGTGCCAGTAACAGCTATAGCAATCAGCCCCAGCATTTT.

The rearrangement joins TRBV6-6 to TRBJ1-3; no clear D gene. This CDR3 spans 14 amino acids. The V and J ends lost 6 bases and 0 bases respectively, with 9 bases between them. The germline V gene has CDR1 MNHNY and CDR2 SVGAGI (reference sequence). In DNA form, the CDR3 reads TGTGCCAGCAGGGAGGGCTTCTCTGGAAACACCATATATTTT. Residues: CASREGFSGNTIYF.

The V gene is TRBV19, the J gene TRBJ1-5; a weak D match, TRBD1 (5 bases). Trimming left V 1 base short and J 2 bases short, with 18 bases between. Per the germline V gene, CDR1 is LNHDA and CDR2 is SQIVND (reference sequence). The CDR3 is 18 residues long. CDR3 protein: CASSIGRGQGVGNQPQHF. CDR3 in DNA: TGTGCCAGTAGTATAGGAAGAGGGCAGGGAGTAGGCAATCAGCCCCAGCATTTT.

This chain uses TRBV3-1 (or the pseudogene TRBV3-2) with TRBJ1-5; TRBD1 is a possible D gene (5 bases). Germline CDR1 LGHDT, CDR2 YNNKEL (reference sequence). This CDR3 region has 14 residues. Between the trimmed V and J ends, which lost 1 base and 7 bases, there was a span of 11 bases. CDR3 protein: CASSQVRNRQPQHF. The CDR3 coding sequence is TGTGCCAGCAGCCAAGTACGGAACAGGCAGCCCCAGCATTTT.

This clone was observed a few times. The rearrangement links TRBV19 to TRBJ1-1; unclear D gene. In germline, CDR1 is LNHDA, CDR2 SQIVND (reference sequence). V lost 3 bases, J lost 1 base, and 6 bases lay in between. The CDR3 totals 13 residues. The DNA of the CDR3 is TGTGCCAGTAGTATGGCAAAGAACACTGAAGCTTTCTTT. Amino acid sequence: CASSMAKNTEAFF.

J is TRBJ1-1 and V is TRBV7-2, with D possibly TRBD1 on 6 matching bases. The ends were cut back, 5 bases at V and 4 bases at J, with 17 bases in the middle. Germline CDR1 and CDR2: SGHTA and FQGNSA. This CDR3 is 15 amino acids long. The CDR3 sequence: CASSIPGVLSTEAFF. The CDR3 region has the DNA TGTGCCAGCAGCATCCCAGGGGTGCTGAGCACTGAAGCTTTCTTT.

The CDR3 DNA is TGCGCCAGCAGCTTGGCCTTAAGCCCCTCCCCTTATGGCTACACCTTC. This sequence encodes CASSLALSPSPYGYTF. This sequence joins TRBV5-1 and TRBJ1-2; D remains ambiguous. V lost 0 bases and J 5 bases, leaving 17 bases between the germline ends. The CDR3 runs 16 residues. Germline V gene lookup returns CDR1 SGHRS and CDR2 YFSETQ.

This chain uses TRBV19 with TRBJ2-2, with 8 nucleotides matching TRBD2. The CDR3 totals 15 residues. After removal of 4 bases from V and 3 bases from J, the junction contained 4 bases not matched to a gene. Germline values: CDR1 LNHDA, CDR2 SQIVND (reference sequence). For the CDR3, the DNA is TGTGCCAGTAGTAGGGCTAGCGGGTACACCGGGGAGCTGTTTTTT. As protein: CASSRASGYTGELFF.

The CDR3: CASSLRDTGIYGYTF. In DNA, the CDR3 is TGTGCCAGCAGCTTAAGGGACACCGGGATCTATGGCTACACCTTC. V usage is TRBV13 and J usage is TRBJ1-2, with D perhaps TRBD1 (6 bases). This CDR3 is 15 amino acids long. Trimming took off 2 bases at V and 4 bases at J, with 14 bases between the two ends. Germline lookup yields CDR1 PRHDT and CDR2 FYEKMQ (reference sequence).

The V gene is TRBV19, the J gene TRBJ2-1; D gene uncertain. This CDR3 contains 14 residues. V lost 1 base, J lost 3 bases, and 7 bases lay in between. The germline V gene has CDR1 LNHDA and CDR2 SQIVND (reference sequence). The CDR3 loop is CASSIGSFYNEQFF. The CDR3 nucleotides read TGTGCCAGTAGTATAGGCAGTTTCTACAATGAGCAGTTCTTC.

The CDR3 loop reads CASSFRTGGDNEQFF. CDR3 in DNA: TGTGCCAGCAGTTTTCGAACAGGGGGGGATAATGAGCAGTTCTTC. The genes are TRBV27 and TRBJ2-1; the D gene is possibly TRBD1 (8 bases). V lost 3 bases, J lost 7 bases, and 16 bases lay in between. This CDR3 spans 15 amino acids. Looked up from germline, CDR1 is MNHEY and CDR2 is SMNVEV (reference sequence).

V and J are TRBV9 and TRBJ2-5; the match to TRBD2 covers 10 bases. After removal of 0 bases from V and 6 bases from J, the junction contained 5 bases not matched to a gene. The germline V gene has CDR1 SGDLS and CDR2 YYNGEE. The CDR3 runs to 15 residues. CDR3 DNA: TGTGCCAGCAGCGTAGACGAGCGGGAGGGTAAGACCCAGTACTTC. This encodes CASSVDEREGKTQYF.

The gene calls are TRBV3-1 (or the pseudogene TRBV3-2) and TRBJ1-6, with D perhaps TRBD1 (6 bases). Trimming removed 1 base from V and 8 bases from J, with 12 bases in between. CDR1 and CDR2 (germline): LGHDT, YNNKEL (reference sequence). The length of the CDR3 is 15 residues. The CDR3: CASSQVLRGDSPLHF. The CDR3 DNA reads TGTGCCAGCAGCCAAGTCCTTAGGGGGGATTCACCCCTCCACTTT.

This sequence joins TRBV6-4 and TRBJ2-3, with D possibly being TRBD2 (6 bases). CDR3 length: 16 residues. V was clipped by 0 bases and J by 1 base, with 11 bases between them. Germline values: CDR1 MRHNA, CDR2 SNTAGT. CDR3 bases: TGTGCCAGCAGTGACTCGCGGGCTAGCGGCACAGATACGCAGTATTTT. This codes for CASSDSRASGTDTQYF.

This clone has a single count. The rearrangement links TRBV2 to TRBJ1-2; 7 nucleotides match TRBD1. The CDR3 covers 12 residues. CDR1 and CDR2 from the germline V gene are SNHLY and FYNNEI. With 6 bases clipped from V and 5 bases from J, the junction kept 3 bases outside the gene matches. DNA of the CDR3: TGTGCCAGCAGCCGGGACAGATATGGCTACACCTTC. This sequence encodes CASSRDRYGYTF.

The CDR3 here is CASSLDPGGNSPLHF. The CDR3, as DNA: TGTGCCAGCAGCTTGGATCCAGGGGGCAATTCACCCCTCCACTTT. This rearrangement joins TRBV5-5 to TRBJ1-6, with 8 bases aligning to TRBD1. Germline CDR1 is SGHKS and CDR2 is YYEKEE (reference sequence). Losses at the gene ends were 0 bases for V and 7 bases for J; bases not matched to a gene: 3. This CDR3 is built from 15 residues.

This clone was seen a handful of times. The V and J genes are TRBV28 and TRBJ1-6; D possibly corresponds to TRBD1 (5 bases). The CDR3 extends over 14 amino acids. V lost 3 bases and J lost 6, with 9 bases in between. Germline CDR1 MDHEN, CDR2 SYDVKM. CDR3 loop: CASSFLGGNSPLHF. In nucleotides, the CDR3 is TGTGCCAGCAGTTTTCTTGGGGGTAATTCACCCCTCCACTTT.

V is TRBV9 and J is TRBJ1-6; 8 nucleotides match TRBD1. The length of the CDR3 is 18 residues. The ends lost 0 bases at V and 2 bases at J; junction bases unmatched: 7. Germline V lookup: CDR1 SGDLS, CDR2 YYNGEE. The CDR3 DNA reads TGTGCCAGCAGCGTAGGAGGAACAGGGGGACCCTATAATTCACCCCTCCACTTT. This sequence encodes CASSVGGTGGPYNSPLHF.

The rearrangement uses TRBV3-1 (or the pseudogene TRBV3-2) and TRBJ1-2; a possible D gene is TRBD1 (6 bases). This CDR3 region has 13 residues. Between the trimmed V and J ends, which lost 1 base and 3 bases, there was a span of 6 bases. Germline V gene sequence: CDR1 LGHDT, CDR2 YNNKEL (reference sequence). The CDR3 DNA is TGTGCCAGCAGCCAAGGACAGGACTATGGCTACACCTTC. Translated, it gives CASSQGQDYGYTF.

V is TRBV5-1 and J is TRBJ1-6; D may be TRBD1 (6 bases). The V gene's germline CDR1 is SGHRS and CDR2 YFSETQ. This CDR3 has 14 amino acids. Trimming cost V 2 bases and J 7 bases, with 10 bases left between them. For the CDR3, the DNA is TGCGCCAGCAGCTTTGGGGGGCGCAATTCACCCCTCCACTTT. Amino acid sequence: CASSFGGRNSPLHF.

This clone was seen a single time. Here the CDR3 reads CASSLDASSGNTIYF. The DNA of the CDR3 is TGTGCCAGCAGCTTAGACGCGAGCTCTGGAAACACCATATATTTT. The chain links TRBV11-3 to TRBJ1-3; D not resolved. Germline V CDR1 and CDR2: SGHNT, YENEEA. Trimming stripped 0 bases from V and 0 bases from J, with 6 bases between. The CDR3 sequence is 15 residues long.

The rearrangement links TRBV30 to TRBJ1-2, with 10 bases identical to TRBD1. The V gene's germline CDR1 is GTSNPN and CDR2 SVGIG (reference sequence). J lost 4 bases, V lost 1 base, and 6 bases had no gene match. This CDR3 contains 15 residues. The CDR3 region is CAWSAPTGGRYGYTF. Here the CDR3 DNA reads TGTGCCTGGAGTGCCCCGACAGGGGGCCGCTATGGCTACACCTTC.

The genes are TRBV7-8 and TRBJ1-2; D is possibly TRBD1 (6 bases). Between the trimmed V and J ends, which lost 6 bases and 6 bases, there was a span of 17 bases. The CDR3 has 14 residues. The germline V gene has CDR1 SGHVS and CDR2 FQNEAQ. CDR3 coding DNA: TGTGCCAGCAGTTCCCCACAGGGCTCCCATGGCTACACCTTC. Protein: CASSSPQGSHGYTF.